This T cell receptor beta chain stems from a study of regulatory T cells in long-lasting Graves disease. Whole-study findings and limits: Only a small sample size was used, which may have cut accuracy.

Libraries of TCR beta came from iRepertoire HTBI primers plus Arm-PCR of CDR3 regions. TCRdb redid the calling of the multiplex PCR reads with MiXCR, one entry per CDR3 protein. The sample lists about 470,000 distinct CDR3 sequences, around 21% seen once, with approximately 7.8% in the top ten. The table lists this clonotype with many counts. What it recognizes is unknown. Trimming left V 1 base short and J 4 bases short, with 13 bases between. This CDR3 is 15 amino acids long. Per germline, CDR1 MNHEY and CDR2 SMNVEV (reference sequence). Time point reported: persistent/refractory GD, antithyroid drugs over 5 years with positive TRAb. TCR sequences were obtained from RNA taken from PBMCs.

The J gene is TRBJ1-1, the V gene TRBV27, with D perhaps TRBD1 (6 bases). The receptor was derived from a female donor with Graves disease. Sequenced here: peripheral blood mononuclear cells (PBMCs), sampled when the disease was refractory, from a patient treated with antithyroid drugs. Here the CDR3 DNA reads TGTGCCAGCAGTTTATTGGGGCAAGGGGGCACTGAAGCTTTCTTT. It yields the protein CASSLLGQGGTEAFF.